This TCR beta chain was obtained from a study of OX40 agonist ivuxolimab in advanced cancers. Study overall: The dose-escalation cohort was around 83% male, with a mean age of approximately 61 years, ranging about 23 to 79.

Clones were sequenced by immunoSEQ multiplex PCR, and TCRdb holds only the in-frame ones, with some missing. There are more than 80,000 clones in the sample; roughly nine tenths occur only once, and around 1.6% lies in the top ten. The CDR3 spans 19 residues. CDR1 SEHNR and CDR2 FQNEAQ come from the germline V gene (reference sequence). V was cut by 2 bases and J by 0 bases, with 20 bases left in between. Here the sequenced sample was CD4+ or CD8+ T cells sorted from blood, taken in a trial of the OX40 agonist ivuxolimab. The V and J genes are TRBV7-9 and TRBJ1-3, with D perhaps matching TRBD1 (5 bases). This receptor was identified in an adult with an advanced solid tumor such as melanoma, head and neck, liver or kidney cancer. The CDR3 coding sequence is TGTGCCAGCAGCTTAAATTGGGGCTGGAGAGAGATCTCTGGAAACACCATATATTTT. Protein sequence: CASSLNWGWREISGNTIYF.